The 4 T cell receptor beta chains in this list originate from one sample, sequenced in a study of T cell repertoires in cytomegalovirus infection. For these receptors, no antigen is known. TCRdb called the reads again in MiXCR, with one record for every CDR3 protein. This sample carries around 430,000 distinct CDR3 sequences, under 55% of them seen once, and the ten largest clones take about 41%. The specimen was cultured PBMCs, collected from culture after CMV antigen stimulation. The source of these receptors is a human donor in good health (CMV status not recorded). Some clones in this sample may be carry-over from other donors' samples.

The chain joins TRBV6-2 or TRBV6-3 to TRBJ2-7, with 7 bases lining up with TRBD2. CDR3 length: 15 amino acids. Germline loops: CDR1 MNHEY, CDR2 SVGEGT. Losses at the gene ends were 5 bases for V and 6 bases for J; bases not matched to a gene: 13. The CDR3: CASSGSGGSFIEQYF. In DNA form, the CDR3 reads TGTGCCAGCAGTGGGTCGGGAGGATCATTCATCGAGCAGTACTTC.

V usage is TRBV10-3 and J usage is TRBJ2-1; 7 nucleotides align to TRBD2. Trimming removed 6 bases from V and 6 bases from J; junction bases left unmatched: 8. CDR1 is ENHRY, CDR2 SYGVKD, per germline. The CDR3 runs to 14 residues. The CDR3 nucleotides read TGTGCCATCAGGGGGACTAACGTTGGCAATGAGCAGTTCTTC. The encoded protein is CAIRGTNVGNEQFF.

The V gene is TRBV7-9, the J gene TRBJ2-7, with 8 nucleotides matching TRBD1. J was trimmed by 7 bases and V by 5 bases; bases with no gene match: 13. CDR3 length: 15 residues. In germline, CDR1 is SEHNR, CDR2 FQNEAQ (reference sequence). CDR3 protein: CASSGSDRGPFEQYF. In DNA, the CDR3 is TGTGCCAGCAGCGGTTCTGACAGGGGACCTTTTGAGCAGTACTTC.

The DNA of the CDR3 is TGTGCCAGCAGCTTATTATGGAGCTGCTACAATGAGCAGTTCTTC. Translation gives CASSLLWSCYNEQFF. This chain uses TRBV7-2 with TRBJ2-1; no firm D call. The CDR3 runs 15 residues. V was clipped by 2 bases and J by 3 bases, with 11 bases between them. Germline CDR1 reads SGHTA; CDR2 reads FQGNSA.